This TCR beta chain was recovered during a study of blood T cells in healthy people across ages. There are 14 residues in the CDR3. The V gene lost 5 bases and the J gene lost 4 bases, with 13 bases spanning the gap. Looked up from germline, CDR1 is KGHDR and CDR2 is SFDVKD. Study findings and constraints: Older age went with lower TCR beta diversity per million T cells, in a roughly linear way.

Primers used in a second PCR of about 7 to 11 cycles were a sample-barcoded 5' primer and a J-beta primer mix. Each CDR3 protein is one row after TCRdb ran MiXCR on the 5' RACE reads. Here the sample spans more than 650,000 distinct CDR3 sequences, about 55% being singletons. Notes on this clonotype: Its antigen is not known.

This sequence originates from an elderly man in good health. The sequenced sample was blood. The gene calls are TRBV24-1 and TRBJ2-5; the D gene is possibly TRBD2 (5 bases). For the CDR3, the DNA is TGTGCCACCAGTGCCGCGAGGGCGGGAGAGACCCAGTACTTC. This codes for CATSAARAGETQYF.